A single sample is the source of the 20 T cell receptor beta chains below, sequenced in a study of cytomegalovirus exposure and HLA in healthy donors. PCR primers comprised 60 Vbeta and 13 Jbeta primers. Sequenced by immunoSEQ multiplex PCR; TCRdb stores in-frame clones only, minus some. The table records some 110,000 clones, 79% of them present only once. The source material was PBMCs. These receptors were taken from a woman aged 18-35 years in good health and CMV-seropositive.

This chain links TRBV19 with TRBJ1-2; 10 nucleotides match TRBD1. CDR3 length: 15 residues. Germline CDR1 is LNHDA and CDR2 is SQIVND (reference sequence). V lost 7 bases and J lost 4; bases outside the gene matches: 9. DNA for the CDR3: TGTGCCAGTACGGGACAGGGGACACTAACCTATGGCTACACCTTC. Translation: CASTGQGTLTYGYTF. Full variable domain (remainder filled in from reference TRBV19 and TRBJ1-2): DGGITQSPKYLFRKEGQNVTLSCEQNLNHDAMYWYRQDPGQGLRLIYYSQIVNDFQKGDIAEGYSVSREKKESFPLTVTSAQKNPTAFYLCASTGQGTLTYGYTFGSGTRLTVV.

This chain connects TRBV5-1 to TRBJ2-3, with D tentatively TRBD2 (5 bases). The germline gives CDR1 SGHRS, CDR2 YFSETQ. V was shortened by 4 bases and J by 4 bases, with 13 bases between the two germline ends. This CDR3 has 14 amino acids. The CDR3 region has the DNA TGCGCCAGCAGCCCAATAGCGAGCGCAGATACGCAGTATTTT. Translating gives CASSPIASADTQYF.

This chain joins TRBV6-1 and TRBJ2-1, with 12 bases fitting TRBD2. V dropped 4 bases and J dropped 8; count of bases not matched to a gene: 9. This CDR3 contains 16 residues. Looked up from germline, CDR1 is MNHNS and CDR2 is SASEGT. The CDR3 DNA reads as TGTGCCAGCAGTGGCCGGCTAGCGGGAGGGAGCTATGAGCAGTTCTTC. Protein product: CASSGRLAGGSYEQFF.

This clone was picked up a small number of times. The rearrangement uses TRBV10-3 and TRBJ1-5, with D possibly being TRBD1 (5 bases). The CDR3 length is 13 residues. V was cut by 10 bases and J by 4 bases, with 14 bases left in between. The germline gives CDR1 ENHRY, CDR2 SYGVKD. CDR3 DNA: TGTGCCACGGCCAGCCCAGGGAATCAGCCCCAGCATTTT. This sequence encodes CATASPGNQPQHF.

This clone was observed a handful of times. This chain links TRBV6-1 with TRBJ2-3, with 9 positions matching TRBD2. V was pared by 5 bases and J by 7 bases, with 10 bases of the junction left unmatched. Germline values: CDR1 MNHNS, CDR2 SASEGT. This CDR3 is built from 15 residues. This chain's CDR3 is CASSPGLATGYTQYF. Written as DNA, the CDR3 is TGTGCCAGCAGTCCGGGACTAGCAACGGGGTATACGCAGTATTTT.

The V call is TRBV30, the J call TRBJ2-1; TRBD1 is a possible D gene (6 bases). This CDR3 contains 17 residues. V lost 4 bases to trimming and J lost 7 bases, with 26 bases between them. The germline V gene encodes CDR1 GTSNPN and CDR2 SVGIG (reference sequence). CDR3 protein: CAWTPTRDTYPRNEQFF. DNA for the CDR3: TGTGCCTGGACCCCCACCCGGGACACGTACCCCCGGAATGAGCAGTTCTTC.

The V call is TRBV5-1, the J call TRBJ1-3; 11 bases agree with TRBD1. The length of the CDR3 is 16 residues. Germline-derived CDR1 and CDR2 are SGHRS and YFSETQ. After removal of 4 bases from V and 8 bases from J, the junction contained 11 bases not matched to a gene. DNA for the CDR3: TGCGCCAGCAGCCCAGATCCGGGACAGGGGGTGGACACCATATATTTT. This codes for CASSPDPGQGVDTIYF.

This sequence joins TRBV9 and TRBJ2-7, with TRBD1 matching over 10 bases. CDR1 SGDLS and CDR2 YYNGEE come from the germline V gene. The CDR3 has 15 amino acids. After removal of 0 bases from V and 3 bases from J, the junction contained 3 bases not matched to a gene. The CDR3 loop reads CASSVGTGGGYEQYF. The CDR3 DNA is TGTGCCAGCAGCGTAGGGACAGGGGGGGGCTACGAGCAGTACTTC.

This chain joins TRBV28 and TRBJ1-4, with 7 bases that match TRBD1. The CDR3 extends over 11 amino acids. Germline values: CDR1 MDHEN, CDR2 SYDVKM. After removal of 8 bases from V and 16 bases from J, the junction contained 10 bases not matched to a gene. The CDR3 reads CASGPRDRKFF. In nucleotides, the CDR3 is TGTGCCAGCGGGCCCCGGGACAGAAAGTTTTTT.

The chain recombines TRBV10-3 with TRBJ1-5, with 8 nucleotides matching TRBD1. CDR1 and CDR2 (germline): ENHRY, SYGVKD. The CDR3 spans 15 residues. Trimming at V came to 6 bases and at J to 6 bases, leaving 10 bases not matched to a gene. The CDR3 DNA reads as TGTGCCATCAGCGACCGCAGGGGGCAGGGTCAGCCCCAGCATTTT. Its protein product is CAISDRRGQGQPQHF.

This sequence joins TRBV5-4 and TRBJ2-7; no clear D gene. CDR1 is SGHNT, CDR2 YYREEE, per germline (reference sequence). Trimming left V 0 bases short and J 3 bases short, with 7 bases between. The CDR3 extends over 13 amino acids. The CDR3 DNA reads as TGTGCCAGCAGCTTGGTTACGGGCTACGAGCAGTACTTC. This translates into CASSLVTGYEQYF.

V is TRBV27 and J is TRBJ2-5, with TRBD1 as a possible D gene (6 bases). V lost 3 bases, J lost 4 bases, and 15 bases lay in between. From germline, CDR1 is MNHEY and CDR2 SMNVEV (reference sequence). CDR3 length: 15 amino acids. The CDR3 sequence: CASSFSQGFSETQYF. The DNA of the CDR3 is TGTGCCAGCAGTTTCTCCCAGGGGTTCTCAGAGACCCAGTACTTC.

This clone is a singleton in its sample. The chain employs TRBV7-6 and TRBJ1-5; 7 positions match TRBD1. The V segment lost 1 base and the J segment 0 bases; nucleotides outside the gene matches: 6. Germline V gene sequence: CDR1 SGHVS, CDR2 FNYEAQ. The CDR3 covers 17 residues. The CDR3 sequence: CASSLGIRGASNQPQHF. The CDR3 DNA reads TGTGCCAGCAGCTTAGGTATCAGGGGGGCTAGCAATCAGCCCCAGCATTTT.

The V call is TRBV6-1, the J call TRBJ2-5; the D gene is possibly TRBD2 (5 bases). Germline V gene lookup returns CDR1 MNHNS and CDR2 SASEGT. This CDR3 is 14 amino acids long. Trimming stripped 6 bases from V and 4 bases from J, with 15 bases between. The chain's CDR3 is CASRSGSPRETQYF. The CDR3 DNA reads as TGTGCCAGCAGATCGGGGTCCCCCCGAGAGACCCAGTACTTC.

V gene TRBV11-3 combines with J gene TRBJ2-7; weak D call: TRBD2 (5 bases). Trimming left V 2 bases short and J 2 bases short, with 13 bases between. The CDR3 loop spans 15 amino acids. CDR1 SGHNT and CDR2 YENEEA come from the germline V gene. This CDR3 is CASSLRDMTTYEQYF. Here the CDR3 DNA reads TGTGCCAGCAGCTTACGTGACATGACTACCTACGAGCAGTACTTC. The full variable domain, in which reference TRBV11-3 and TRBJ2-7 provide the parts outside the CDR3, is EAGVVQSPRYKIIEKKQPVAFWCNPISGHNTLYWYLQNLGQGPELLIRYENEEAVDDSQLPKDRFSAERLKGVDSTLKIQPAELGDSAVYLCASSLRDMTTYEQYFGPGTRLTVT.

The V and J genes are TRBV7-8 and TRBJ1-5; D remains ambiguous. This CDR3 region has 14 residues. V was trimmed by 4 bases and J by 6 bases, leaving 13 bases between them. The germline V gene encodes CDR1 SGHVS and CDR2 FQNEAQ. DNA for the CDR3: TGTGCCAGCAGCTCAACAAAGACTGCTCAGCCCCAGCATTTT. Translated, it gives CASSSTKTAQPQHF.

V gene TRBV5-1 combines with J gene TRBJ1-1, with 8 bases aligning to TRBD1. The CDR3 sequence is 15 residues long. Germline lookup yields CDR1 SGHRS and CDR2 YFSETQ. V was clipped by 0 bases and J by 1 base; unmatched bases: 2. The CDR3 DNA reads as TGCGCCAGCAGCTTGGAGACAGGGGCGAACACTGAAGCTTTCTTT. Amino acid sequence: CASSLETGANTEAFF.

The CDR3 protein is CASSPHLREVLNTDTQYF. CDR3 nucleotides: TGTGCCAGCAGCCCCCATTTGCGGGAGGTCCTAAACACAGATACGCAGTATTTT. This rearrangement joins TRBV28 to TRBJ2-3, with 8 bases aligning to TRBD2. J lost 2 bases, V lost 6 bases, and 16 bases had no gene match. Germline V gene lookup returns CDR1 MDHEN and CDR2 SYDVKM. This CDR3 has 18 amino acids. The whole variable domain, filled in from reference TRBV28 and TRBJ2-3, reads DVKVTQSSRYLVKRTGEKVFLECVQDMDHENMFWYRQDPGLGLRLIYFSYDVKMKEKGDIPEGYSVSREKKERFSLILESASTNQTSMYLCASSPHLREVLNTDTQYFGPGTRLTVL.

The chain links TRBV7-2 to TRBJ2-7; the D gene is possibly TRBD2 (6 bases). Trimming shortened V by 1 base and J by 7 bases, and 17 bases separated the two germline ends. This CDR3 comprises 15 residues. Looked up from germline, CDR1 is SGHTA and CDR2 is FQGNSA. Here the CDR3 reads CASSLDGGPPGEQYF. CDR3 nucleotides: TGTGCCAGCAGCTTAGATGGAGGGCCCCCGGGGGAGCAGTACTTC.

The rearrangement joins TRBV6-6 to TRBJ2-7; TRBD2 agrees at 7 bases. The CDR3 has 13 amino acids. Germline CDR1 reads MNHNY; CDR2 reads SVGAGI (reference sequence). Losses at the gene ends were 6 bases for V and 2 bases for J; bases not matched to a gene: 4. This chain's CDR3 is CASSLAATYEQYF. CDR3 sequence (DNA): TGTGCCAGCAGCCTAGCGGCCACCTACGAGCAGTACTTC.